This T cell receptor (beta chain) is drawn from a study of shared clonotypes between healthy human individuals. The CDR3 is 16 residues long. Per the germline V gene, CDR1 is SGHTA and CDR2 is FQGNSA. V dropped 5 bases and J dropped 3 bases, with 20 bases sitting between them. Regarding the study as a whole: Rarefaction showed that sequencing of sorted subsets was incomplete (despite large depth).

This table comes from immunoSEQ multiplex PCR, and its TCRdb copy is limited to in-frame clones, with some not included. The table lists hundreds of thousands of clones, roughly 70% of them singletons. As regards this clone: Its antigen is currently unknown.

The sequencing input was memory CD4+ T cells sorted from blood. The subset here: CD45RA-negative fraction. The rearrangement uses TRBV7-2 and TRBJ2-7, with D maybe TRBD2 (5 bases). The TCR sequence derives from a woman aged 25 to 39 in good health. CDR3 amino acids: CASSARLARGLYEQYF. The CDR3 region has the DNA TGTGCCAGCAGCGCACGATTAGCCAGAGGACTCTACGAGCAGTACTTC.